Described below is a single T cell receptor beta chain sequence and its context. Its target is not known. All donors were Caucasian adults living in Nashville, Tennessee. The data are from a study of shared clonotypes between healthy human individuals. Study as a whole: Per donor, CD8 memory used one plate, CD8 naive used two, CD4 memory used three and CD4 naive used three.

The study's findings and limits: Against clonotypes common to all four donors, non-shared ones had lower generation probabilities.

With 9 bases removed from V and 0 bases from J, the gap between germline ends came to 9 bases. The CDR3 loop spans 13 amino acids. Germline values: CDR1 MDHEN, CDR2 SYDVKM. The authors distributed each subset's genomic DNA evenly over several immunoSEQ plates. Only in-frame clones appear in the TCRdb table, and some are missing; sequencing was by immunoSEQ multiplex PCR. The repertoire holds around 320,000 clones, with roughly 84% as singletons. The V gene is TRBV28, the J gene TRBJ1-3; D unclear. The receptor was derived from a man younger than 35 in good health. Material for sequencing was memory CD8+ T cells sorted from blood. Subset reported: CD45RO+ cells pooled with CCR7-negative TemRA cells. The CDR3 DNA reads TGTGCCAGTCGACATAGCTCTGGAAACACCATATATTTT. This codes for CASRHSSGNTIYF. Looking up the rest from reference TRBV28 and TRBJ1-3 gives the full variable domain: DVKVTQSSRYLVKRTGEKVFLECVQDMDHENMFWYRQDPGLGLRLIYFSYDVKMKEKGDIPEGYSVSREKKERFSLILESASTNQTSMYLCASRHSSGNTIYFGEGSWLTVV.